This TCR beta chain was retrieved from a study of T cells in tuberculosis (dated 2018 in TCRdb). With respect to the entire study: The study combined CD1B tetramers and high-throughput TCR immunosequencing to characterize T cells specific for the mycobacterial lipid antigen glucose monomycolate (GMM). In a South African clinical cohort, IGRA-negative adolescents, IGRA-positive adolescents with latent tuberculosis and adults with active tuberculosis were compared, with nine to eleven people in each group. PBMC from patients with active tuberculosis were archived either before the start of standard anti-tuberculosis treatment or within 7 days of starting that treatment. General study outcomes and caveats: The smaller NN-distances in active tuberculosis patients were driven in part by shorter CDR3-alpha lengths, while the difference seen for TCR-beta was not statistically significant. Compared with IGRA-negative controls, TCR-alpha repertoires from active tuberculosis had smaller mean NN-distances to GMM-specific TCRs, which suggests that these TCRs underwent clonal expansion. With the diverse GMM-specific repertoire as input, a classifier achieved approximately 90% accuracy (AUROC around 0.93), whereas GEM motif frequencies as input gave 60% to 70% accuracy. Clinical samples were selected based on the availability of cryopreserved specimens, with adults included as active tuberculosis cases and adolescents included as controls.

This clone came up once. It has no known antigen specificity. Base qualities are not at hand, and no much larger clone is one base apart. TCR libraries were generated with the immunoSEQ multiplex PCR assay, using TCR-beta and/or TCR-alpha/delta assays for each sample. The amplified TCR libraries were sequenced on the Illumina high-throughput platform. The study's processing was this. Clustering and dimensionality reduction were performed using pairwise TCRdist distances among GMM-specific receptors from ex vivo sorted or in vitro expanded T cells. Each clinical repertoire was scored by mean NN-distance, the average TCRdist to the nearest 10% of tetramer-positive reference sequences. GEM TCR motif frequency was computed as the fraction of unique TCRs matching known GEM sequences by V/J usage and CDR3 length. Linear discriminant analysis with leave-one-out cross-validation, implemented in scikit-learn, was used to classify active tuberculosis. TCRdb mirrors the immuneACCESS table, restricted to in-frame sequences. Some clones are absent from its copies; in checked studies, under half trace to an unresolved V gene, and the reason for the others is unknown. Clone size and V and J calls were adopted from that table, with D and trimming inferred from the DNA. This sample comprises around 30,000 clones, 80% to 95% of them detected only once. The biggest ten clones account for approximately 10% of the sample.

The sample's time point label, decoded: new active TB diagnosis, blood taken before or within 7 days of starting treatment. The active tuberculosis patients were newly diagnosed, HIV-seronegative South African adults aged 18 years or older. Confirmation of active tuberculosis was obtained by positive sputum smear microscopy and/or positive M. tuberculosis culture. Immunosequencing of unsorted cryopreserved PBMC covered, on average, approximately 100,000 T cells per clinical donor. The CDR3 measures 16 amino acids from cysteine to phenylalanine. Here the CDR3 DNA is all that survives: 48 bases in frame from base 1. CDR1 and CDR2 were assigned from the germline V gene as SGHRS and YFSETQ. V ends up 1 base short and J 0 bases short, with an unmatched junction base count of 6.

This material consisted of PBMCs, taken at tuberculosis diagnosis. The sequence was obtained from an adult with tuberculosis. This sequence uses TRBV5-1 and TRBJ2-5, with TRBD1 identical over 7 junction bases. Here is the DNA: TGCGCCAGCAGCTTGTCGGGACAGAAGTACCAAGAGACCCAGTACTTC. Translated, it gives CASSLSGQKYQETQYF.